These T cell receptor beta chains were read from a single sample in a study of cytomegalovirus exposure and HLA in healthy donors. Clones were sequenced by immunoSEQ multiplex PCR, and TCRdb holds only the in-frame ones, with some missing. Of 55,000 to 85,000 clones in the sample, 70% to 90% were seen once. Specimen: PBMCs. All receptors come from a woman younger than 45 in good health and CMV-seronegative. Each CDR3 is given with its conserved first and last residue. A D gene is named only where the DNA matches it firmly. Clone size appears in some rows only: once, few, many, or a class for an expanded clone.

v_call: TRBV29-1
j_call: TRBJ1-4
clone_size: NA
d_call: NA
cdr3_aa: CSAGGVNEKLFF
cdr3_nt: TGCAGCGCCGGGGGGGTTAATGAAAAACTGTTTTTT

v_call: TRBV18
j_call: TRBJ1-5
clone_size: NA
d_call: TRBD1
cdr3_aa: CASSHGQGSQPQHF
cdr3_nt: TGTGCCAGCTCCCATGGACAGGGGTCTCAGCCCCAGCATTTT

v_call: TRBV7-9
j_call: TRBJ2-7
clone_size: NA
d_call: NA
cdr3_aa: CSSSLEARGQYF
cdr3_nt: TGTTCCAGCAGCTTAGAGGCCCGCGGGCAGTACTTC

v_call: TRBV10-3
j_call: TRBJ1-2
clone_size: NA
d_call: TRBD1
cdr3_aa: CAISESGTDYGYTF
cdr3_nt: TGTGCCATCAGTGAGTCCGGGACAGACTATGGCTACACCTTC

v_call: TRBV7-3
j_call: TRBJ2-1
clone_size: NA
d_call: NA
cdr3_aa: CASGSGNEQFF
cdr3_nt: TGTGCCAGCGGCTCGGGGAATGAGCAGTTCTTC

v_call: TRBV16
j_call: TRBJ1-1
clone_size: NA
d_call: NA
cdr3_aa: CASSQLGVRNQEAFF
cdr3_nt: TGTGCCAGCAGCCAATTAGGGGTTAGGAACCAGGAAGCTTTCTTT

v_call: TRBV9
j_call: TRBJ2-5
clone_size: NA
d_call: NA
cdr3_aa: CASSVESEGAQYF
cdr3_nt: TGTGCCAGCAGCGTAGAGTCTGAGGGAGCCCAGTACTTC

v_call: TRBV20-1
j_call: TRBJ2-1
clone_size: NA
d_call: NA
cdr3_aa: CSARGQWEQFF
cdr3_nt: TGCAGTGCTAGAGGGCAGTGGGAGCAGTTCTTC

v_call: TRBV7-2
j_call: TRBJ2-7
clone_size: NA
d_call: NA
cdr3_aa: CASSSPGHPYEQYF
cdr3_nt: TGTGCCAGCAGCTCCCCTGGACACCCTTACGAGCAGTACTTC

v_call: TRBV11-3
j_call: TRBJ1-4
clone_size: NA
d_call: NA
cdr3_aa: CASSPGGSNEKLFF
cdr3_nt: TGTGCCAGCAGCCCGGGGGGTTCAAATGAAAAACTGTTTTTT

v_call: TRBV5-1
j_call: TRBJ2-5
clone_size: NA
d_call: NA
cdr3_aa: CASSLGQETQYF
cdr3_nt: TGCGCCAGCAGCCTCGGCCAAGAGACCCAGTACTTC

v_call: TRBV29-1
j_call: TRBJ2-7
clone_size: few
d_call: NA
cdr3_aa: CSASKGASYEQYF
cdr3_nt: TGCAGCGCCTCTAAAGGAGCCTCCTACGAGCAGTACTTC

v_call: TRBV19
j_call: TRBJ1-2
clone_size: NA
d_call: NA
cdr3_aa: CASSMDDPGWLRGYTF
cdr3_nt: TGTGCCAGTAGTATGGATGATCCTGGGTGGCTGCGGGGCTACACCTTC

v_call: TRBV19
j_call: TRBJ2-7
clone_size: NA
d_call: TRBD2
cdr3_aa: CATRLAGGVVYEQYF
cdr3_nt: TGTGCCACCAGACTAGCGGGAGGGGTCGTCTACGAGCAGTACTTC

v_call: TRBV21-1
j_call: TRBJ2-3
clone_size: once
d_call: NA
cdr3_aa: CASNYGQAGLAGLVDTQYF
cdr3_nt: TGTGCCAGCAACTACGGACAGGCCGGGCTAGCGGGACTTGTAGATACGCAGTATTTT

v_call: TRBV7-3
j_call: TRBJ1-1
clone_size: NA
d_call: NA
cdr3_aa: CASSLLGFNTEAFF
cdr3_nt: TGTGCCAGCAGCCTACTAGGGTTCAACACTGAAGCTTTCTTT

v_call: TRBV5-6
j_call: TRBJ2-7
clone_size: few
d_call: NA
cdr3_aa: CASSTTTEYEQYF
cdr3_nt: TGTGCCAGCAGCACCACGACAGAATACGAGCAGTACTTC

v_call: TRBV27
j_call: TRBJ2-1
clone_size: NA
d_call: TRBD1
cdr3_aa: CASSGQGQYNEQFF
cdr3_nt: TGTGCCAGCAGCGGACAGGGGCAGTACAATGAGCAGTTCTTC

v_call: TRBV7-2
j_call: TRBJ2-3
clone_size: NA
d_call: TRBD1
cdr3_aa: CASSRSGQGTDTQYF
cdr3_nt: TGTGCCAGCAGCCGATCAGGACAGGGGACAGATACGCAGTATTTT

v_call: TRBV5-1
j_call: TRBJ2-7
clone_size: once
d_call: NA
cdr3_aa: CARPGLRRTYEQYF
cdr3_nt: TGCGCCAGACCGGGACTGCGACGTACCTACGAGCAGTACTTC

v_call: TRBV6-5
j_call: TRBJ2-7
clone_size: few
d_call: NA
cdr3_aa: CASSHTRSSYEQYF
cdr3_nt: TGTGCCAGCAGCCATACGAGGAGCTCCTACGAGCAGTACTTC

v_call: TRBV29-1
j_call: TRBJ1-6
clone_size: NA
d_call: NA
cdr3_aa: CSVGGGGNSPLHF
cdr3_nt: TGCAGCGTTGGCGGGGGGGGAAATTCACCCCTCCACTTT

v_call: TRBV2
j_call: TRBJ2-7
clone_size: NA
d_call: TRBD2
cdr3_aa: CASSERGRTSYEQYF
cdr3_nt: TGTGCCAGCAGTGAACGCGGGAGGACCTCCTACGAGCAGTACTTC